This entry describes one T cell receptor (beta chain). This record comes from a study of blood T cell repertoires in COVID-19. During active infection, Seattle patients enrolled and were then monitored through disease. Per the study methods: Amplification of reference gene primers was used by the study to estimate nucleated cell counts. The protocol was immunoSEQ multiplex PCR, while the TCRdb copy is restricted to in-frame clones and leaves out a portion. V and J calls and clone size are copied from that table; D and trimming were computed from the DNA. The sample holds about 170,000 clones, approximately 92% seen once. V trimming: 3 bases; J trimming: 6 bases; junction bases outside the gene matches: 6. There are 15 residues in the CDR3. Germline CDR1 is KGHSH and CDR2 is LQKENI.

The chain employs TRBV18 and TRBJ1-4; 8 bases agree with TRBD1. This TCR derives from a man aged 25 to 40 with COVID-19, enrolled during active disease. The specimen sequenced was peripheral blood. DNA for the CDR3: TGTGCCAGCTCACCCTTGACAGGGGTAGATGAAAAACTGTTTTTT. Protein: CASSPLTGVDEKLFF.